The 5 T cell receptor beta chains below all came from one sample that was sequenced in a study of monozygotic twins with cystic fibrosis (dated by TCRdb to the early 2020s). Library preparation employed the immunoSEQ multiplex PCR assay. The immuneACCESS repertoire file appears here via TCRdb, limited to in-frame rearrangements. These files lack a portion of the clones; in checked studies, under half of the deficit traces to unresolved V genes, and the cause of the others is not known. Here the sample has about 25,000 clones; about nine tenths occur a single time. The ten largest clones represent 0.45% to 0.65% of the sample. The sample was blood. These receptors were taken from a girl between 2 and 10 years old with cystic fibrosis.

The chain is built from TRBV9 and TRBJ2-3, with 9 positions matching TRBD2. V shed 5 bases and J 2 bases; nucleotides not matched to a gene: 6. Germline CDR1 and CDR2: SGDLS and YYNGEE. The CDR3 length is 15 residues. In DNA, the CDR3 is TGTGCCAGCAGTCGCGGGGGGGCCGACACAGATACGCAGTATTTT. Translated: CASSRGGADTDTQYF.

CDR3 amino acids: CASSSQGSTNEKLFF. The DNA for the CDR3 is TGTGCCAGCAGCTCCCAGGGATCAACTAATGAAAAACTGTTTTTT. V usage is TRBV7-8 and J usage is TRBJ1-4; D possibly corresponds to TRBD1 (5 bases). The V gene's germline CDR1 is SGHVS and CDR2 FQNEAQ. The germline V and J ends were trimmed by 4 bases and 0 bases, with 9 bases remaining between them. The length of the CDR3 is 15 residues.

The rearrangement joins TRBV6-5 to TRBJ2-2; 7 bases match TRBD1. From germline, CDR1 is MNHEY and CDR2 SVGAGI. The trim removed 1 base at V and 1 base at J, leaving 0 bases unmatched. The CDR3 covers 15 residues. The CDR3 reads CASSYWTGNTGELFF. CDR3 nucleotide sequence: TGTGCCAGCAGTTACTGGACAGGGAACACCGGGGAGCTGTTTTTT.

The genes are TRBV7-9 and TRBJ2-3; no reliable D call. The CDR3 consists of 14 residues. The V gene's germline CDR1 is SEHNR and CDR2 FQNEAQ (reference sequence). V dropped 5 bases and J dropped 11 bases, with 20 bases sitting between them. As DNA, the CDR3 is TGTGCCAGCAGCCTACTGAGAGGACCGATTGGGCAGTATTTT. It codes for CASSLLRGPIGQYF.

J is TRBJ1-2 and V is TRBV6-5; the match to TRBD1 covers 10 bases. J lost 7 bases, V lost 6 bases, and 8 bases had no gene match. Germline V gene lookup returns CDR1 MNHEY and CDR2 SVGAGI. The CDR3 is made up of 14 amino acids. The CDR3 loop is CASSLAGTGVGYTF. In DNA, the CDR3 is TGTGCCAGCAGCCTCGCCGGGACAGGGGTTGGCTACACCTTC.